The present entry profiles one T cell receptor beta chain with its context. What it binds is not known. The CDR3 consists of 10 residues. Deletions cut 10 bases from V and 6 bases from J, with 8 bases between. These data belong to a study of T cells after yellow fever vaccination. General study points: Contamination of FACS-sorted repertoires by abundant clonotypes from the bulk population could occur. The secondary response peaked faster, at day 5 versus 15, but was weaker.

In making TCR cDNA, 5'RACE template switching added a universal primer site and UMIs to it. TCRdb redid the calling of the 5' RACE reads with MiXCR, one entry per CDR3 protein. The table lists just under 600,000 distinct CDR3 sequences, 13% of them singletons. The TCR was taken from a man aged 25-45 years who received the YFV17D yellow fever vaccine. The material was PBMCs, obtained on the day of the yellow fever booster vaccination. The chain employs TRBV12-3 or TRBV12-4 and TRBJ2-3, with no clear D. In DNA, the CDR3 is TGTGCCACTGGGTGGGATACGCAGTATTTT. It codes for CATGWDTQYF.